Sequencing of this T cell receptor (beta chain) was carried out in a study of T-cell memory formation after mild COVID-19. There are many counts of this clonotype. What it binds is not known. Study-level findings and limits: Pre-infection memory held some responding clones, suggesting pre-existing cross-reactive T cells responded. Later expanders leaned CD4+, whereas day 15 to 85 contracting clones were balanced CD4/CD8.

The CDR3 length is 14 residues. CDR1 is SGHAT, CDR2 FQNNGV, per germline. V lost 8 bases and J lost 7, with 15 bases in between. TCRdb reanalysed the 5' RACE reads using MiXCR and keeps one entry per CDR3 protein. The table lists fewer than 400,000 distinct CDR3 sequences, 13% of them singletons. The sample was PBMCs or a T cell subset sorted from them (not recorded which). The chain couples TRBV11-2 to TRBJ1-6; no definite D call. This TCR came from a man younger than 35 who had mild COVID-19 (a few samples of this study predate the infection). Cell type and time point are not known. CDR3 bases: TGTGCCAGCGGGCGCGCGGGAGGCAATTCACCCCTCCACTTT. It is translated as CASGRAGGNSPLHF.